Listed below are T cell receptor beta chains from one sample, sequenced in a study of T cells after yellow fever vaccination. TCRdb recomputed calls from the 5' RACE reads with MiXCR, one row per CDR3 protein. The table lists some 350,000 distinct CDR3 sequences, approximately 4.2% of them singletons. The sample in question was PBMCs, obtained 5 days after the yellow fever booster vaccination. The receptors come from a man aged 18 to 29 who received the YFV17D yellow fever vaccine. The CDR3 runs from the conserved cysteine through the conserved F or W. A D gene is named only where the DNA matches it firmly. A clone size is listed for some rows: how often the clone was seen (once, few, many), or a class if it is expanded.

TRBD1,TRBV10-3,many,TRBJ2-3,TGTGCCATCAGACCCGACAGGGAGTCCGATACGCAGTATTTT,CAIRPDRESDTQYF
.,TRBV15,few,TRBJ2-5,TGTGCCACCAGCAGAGTGGGGGCCAGCCAAGAGACCCAGTACTTC,CATSRVGASQETQYF
TRBD1,TRBV7-3,many,TRBJ2-1,TGTGCCAGCAGCTTAGAACGGGACAGGGGAAATGAGCAGTTCTTC,CASSLERDRGNEQFF
.,TRBV14,.,TRBJ2-1,TGTGCCAGCAGCCAAGTACGGGGACCCAATGAGCAGTTCTTC,CASSQVRGPNEQFF
TRBD2,TRBV5-1,many,TRBJ2-1,TGCGCCAGCAGCAAGGGACTAGCGAGCAATGAGCAGTTCTTC,CASSKGLASNEQFF
.,TRBV5-5,many,TRBJ2-4,TGTGCCAGCAGTGGCGGGACAGAAAACATTCAGTACTTC,CASSGGTENIQYF
.,TRBV12-3/TRBV12-4,.,TRBJ2-2,TGTGATAACCCAGGGGAATTGGCCGGGGAGCTGTTTTTT,CDNPGELAGELFF
.,TRBV7-9,many,TRBJ2-2,TGTGCCAGCAGTACGGGTCTCACCGGGGAGCTGTTTTTT,CASSTGLTGELFF
.,TRBV5-1,.,TRBJ2-1,TGCGCCAGCAGCATGAGGGGAGCCAGCTCCTACAATGAGCAGTTCTTC,CASSMRGASSYNEQFF
TRBD2,TRBV7-9,many,TRBJ2-4,TGTGCCAGCAGCTCCTTAGCGGGTAAAAACATTCAGTACTTC,CASSSLAGKNIQYF
TRBD1,TRBV5-1,few,TRBJ1-1,TGCGCCAGCAGCGAACCGGACAGGGGGAACACTGAAGCTTTCTTT,CASSEPDRGNTEAFF
TRBD2,TRBV5-1,few,TRBJ2-3,TGCGCCAGCAGCTTGACGGGACTAGCGGGAAGCACAGATACGCAGTATTTT,CASSLTGLAGSTDTQYF
.,TRBV3-1,.,TRBJ2-3,TGTGCCAGCAGCCAAGATCATGGGGCCGGAGATACGCAGTATTTT,CASSQDHGAGDTQYF
.,TRBV4-2,many,TRBJ1-6,TGTGCCAGCAAGGAGACAGGCGCGAATTCACCCCTCCACTTT,CASKETGANSPLHF
.,TRBV29-1,many,TRBJ2-5,TGCAGCGTGACAGGACTCTCCGAGGGGGAGACCCAGTACTTC,CSVTGLSEGETQYF